One and the same sample provided the 4 T cell receptor beta chains below, sequenced in a study of blood T cell repertoires in COVID-19. Generated by immunoSEQ multiplex PCR, the TCRdb table keeps only in-frame clones and is missing some. The sample includes hundreds of thousands of clones, 87% of them seen just once. The sequencing input was peripheral blood. The receptors were sampled from a woman aged 45-59 years who had recovered from COVID-19.

The chain recombines TRBV28 with TRBJ1-2; D is perhaps TRBD1 (6 bases). The V end was cut by 5 bases, the J end by 2 bases, with 15 bases between. The CDR3 consists of 15 residues. Per germline, CDR1 MDHEN and CDR2 SYDVKM. CDR3 sequence reads: CASSLGGGLNYGYTF. As DNA, the CDR3 is TGTGCCAGCAGTCTGGGGGGGGGCTTGAACTATGGCTACACCTTC.

The chain joins TRBV11-2 to TRBJ2-7; TRBD1 might be the D (6 bases). With 5 bases removed from V and 5 bases from J, the gap between germline ends came to 16 bases. CDR3 length equals 14 residues. The germline CDR1 and CDR2 sequences are SGHAT and FQNNGV. This chain's CDR3 is CASSRHRVTHEQYF. In DNA form, the CDR3 reads TGTGCCAGCAGCCGTCACAGGGTCACCCACGAGCAGTACTTC.

The V and J genes are TRBV19 and TRBJ2-2, with 10 bases identical to TRBD1. The CDR3 runs to 17 residues. The germline CDR1 and CDR2 sequences are LNHDA and SQIVND (reference sequence). V shed 5 bases, J shed 5 bases, and the junction held 11 bases outside the gene matches. The CDR3 sequence is CASSPLRQGAQTGELFF. The CDR3 bases are TGTGCCAGTAGTCCCTTAAGACAGGGGGCTCAAACCGGGGAGCTGTTTTTT.

The CDR3 here is CAWSGTVNQPQHF. DNA of the CDR3: TGTGCCTGGTCCGGGACAGTTAATCAGCCCCAGCATTTT. The rearrangement links TRBV30 to TRBJ1-5; TRBD1 matches 7 bases. The junction had 5 bases not matched to a gene; V was cut back by 5 bases and J by 4 bases. CDR1 is GTSNPN and CDR2 is SVGIG in the germline V gene (reference sequence). The CDR3 has 13 residues.